Sequencing of this T cell receptor (beta chain) was carried out in a study of CD8 T cells in ankylosing spondylitis. Study observations and caveats: The disease-linked clones had a CD8+ phenotype and low blood frequencies. Several of the motif variants were reported before in synovial fluid and blood from reactive arthritis.

This CDR3 contains 12 residues. V trimming: 5 bases; J trimming: 3 bases; junction bases outside the gene matches: 1. Germline V gene lookup returns CDR1 SGHRS and CDR2 YFSETQ. Researchers built TCR beta libraries using quantitative 5'-RACE with molecular barcodes. TCRdb reanalysed the 5' RACE reads using MiXCR and keeps one entry per CDR3 protein. The table includes some 90,000 distinct CDR3 sequences, around 27% detected once. About this clonotype: Antigen: not known.

Sequenced material: blood, either unsorted or a sorted T cell fraction (not recorded which). The source of this sequence is a male donor with ankylosing spondylitis or in good health (not recorded which). This chain connects TRBV5-1 to TRBJ2-7; the match to TRBD2 covers 8 bases. Here the CDR3 reads CASRAGGYEQYF. The CDR3 DNA reads TGCGCCAGCAGGGCGGGAGGCTACGAGCAGTACTTC.